Each of the 23 T cell receptor beta chains below was sequenced from the same sample in a study of HIV-infected children after antiretroviral therapy interruption (dated by TCRdb to the late 2010s). The sample's treatment or condition, from its label and the paper: PENTA 11 planned treatment interruption arm or continuous ART arm. Library creation used 3' RACE. TCRdb names Illumina MiSeq as the instrument used. TCR libraries were built from RNA using a 3' RACE protocol with unique molecular identifiers to correct PCR amplification bias. In TCRdb, the public reads were trimmed at Q25 with fastp and aligned with MiXCR, with productive beta chains retained. Entries that share a CDR3 protein sequence are merged under the most common genes and DNA. This sample has around 3,900 distinct CDR3 sequences in its table, and approximately 4.8% of those were observed once. Clones ranked in the top ten supply around 25% of the sample.

The source was CD45RO+ CD8+ T cells from PBMCs, pooled from several time points, collected from a donor given antiretroviral therapy, either interrupted or continuous. The intended sense of this specimen's cell subset or site label: memory CD8+ CD45RO+ CD45RA- T cells. The origin of the receptors is a pool of human donors with HIV.

By share, this clonotype counts as medium-sized (0.01 to 0.1%). V usage is TRBV20-1 and J usage is TRBJ2-1; TRBD2 agrees at 8 bases. This CDR3 has 16 amino acids. Germline trimming cut 1 base from V and 3 bases from J; bases unmatched to any gene: 8. Per germline, CDR1 DFQATT and CDR2 SNEGSKA (reference sequence). CDR3: CSARVPGAGDYNEQFF. For the CDR3, the DNA is TGCAGTGCTAGAGTCCCGGGAGCGGGGGACTACAATGAGCAGTTCTTC.

The chain uses TRBV9 and TRBJ2-1; 8 bases map to TRBD2. The CDR3 runs to 17 residues. V trimming: 0 bases; J trimming: 8 bases; junction bases outside the gene matches: 13. Germline lookup yields CDR1 SGDLS and CDR2 YYNGEE. The CDR3 DNA is TGTGCCAGCAGCGTAGAAACAGCGGGGGTGGCAAGGGATGAGCAGTTCTTC. Protein: CASSVETAGVARDEQFF.

By share, this clonotype ranks as large. The chain links TRBV7-9 to TRBJ2-7; TRBD2 matches at 7 bases. The CDR3 spans 16 residues. V was clipped by 1 base and J by 2 bases; unmatched bases: 8. Germline-derived CDR1 and CDR2 are SEHNR and FQNEAQ (reference sequence). CDR3 region: CASSLEAGRRPYEQYF. The CDR3, as DNA: TGTGCCAGCAGCTTAGAAGCGGGAAGGAGGCCCTACGAGCAGTACTTC.

This clonotype was recorded at least ten times. The chain carries TRBV19 and TRBJ2-7; the match to TRBD1 covers 10 bases. The CDR3 extends over 15 amino acids. Trimming removed 6 bases from V and 1 base from J; junction bases left unmatched: 6. Germline-derived CDR1 and CDR2 are LNHDA and SQIVND (reference sequence). CDR3: CASSVTGGLSYEQYF. The CDR3 bases are TGTGCCAGTAGCGTGACAGGGGGCCTTTCCTACGAGCAGTACTTC.

Ten or more counts support this clonotype. The rearrangement joins TRBV6-1 to TRBJ1-5, with D possibly being TRBD1 (6 bases). With 1 base removed from V and 5 bases from J, the gap between germline ends came to 15 bases. CDR1 MNHNS and CDR2 SASEGT come from the germline V gene. The CDR3 is 16 residues long. The CDR3 DNA follows: TGTGCCAGCAGTGAAGATGGGATGGGGGGCGATCAGCCCCAGCATTTT. It translates to CASSEDGMGGDQPQHF.

This clonotype was found many times. The CDR3 DNA follows: TGTGCCAGCAGTTATGGGGGACGCCACTCCTACGAGCAGTACTTC. Protein sequence: CASSYGGRHSYEQYF. V and J are TRBV28 and TRBJ2-7; D is possibly TRBD1 or TRBD2 (5 bases each). Germline V lookup: CDR1 MDHEN, CDR2 SYDVKM. The CDR3 consists of 15 residues. V was shortened by 4 bases and J by 0 bases, with 13 bases between the two germline ends.

The rearrangement links TRBV20-1 to TRBJ1-2; 7 bases are shared with TRBD1. The germline CDR1 and CDR2 sequences are DFQATT and SNEGSKA (reference sequence). Trimming removed 2 bases from V and 3 bases from J; junction bases left unmatched: 12. The length of the CDR3 is 16 residues. The CDR3 loop is CSARPTGTETYYGYTF. The CDR3 coding sequence is TGCAGTGCTAGACCTACCGGGACAGAGACGTACTATGGCTACACCTTC.

This clonotype was detected many times. V is TRBV6-6 and J is TRBJ2-7; D might be TRBD1 (5 bases). The germline CDR1 and CDR2 sequences are MNHNY and SVGAGI (reference sequence). The CDR3 consists of 14 residues. Trimming took 1 base from V and 2 from J, leaving 9 bases between them. DNA for the CDR3: TGTGCCAGCAGTTACTTGGGGCGCACCTACGAGCAGTACTTC. It is translated as CASSYLGRTYEQYF.

This clonotype appeared many times. The chain combines TRBV27 with TRBJ2-7, with D maybe TRBD2 (6 bases). CDR3 length: 13 residues. CDR1 is MNHEY, CDR2 SMNVEV, per germline (reference sequence). Trimming stripped 3 bases from V and 3 bases from J, with 9 bases between. The CDR3 here is CASSFGGSYEQYF. The CDR3 bases are TGTGCCAGCAGTTTCGGGGGAAGCTACGAGCAGTACTTC.

This clonotype is medium-sized in the sample. This rearrangement joins TRBV2 to TRBJ2-1, with D possibly being TRBD2 (5 bases). Deletions cut 10 bases from V and 0 bases from J, with 16 bases between. The CDR3 totals 15 residues. Germline V gene lookup returns CDR1 SNHLY and CDR2 FYNNEI. The CDR3 bases are TGTGCCACCATACCTCTAGCTGACTCCTACAATGAGCAGTTCTTC. Amino acids: CATIPLADSYNEQFF. Complete variable domain (other parts from reference TRBV2 and TRBJ2-1): EPEVTQTPSHQVTQMGQEVILRCVPISNHLYFYWYRQILGQKVEFLVSFYNNEISEKSEIFDDQFSVERPDGSNFTLKIRSTKLEDSAMYFCATIPLADSYNEQFFGPGTRLTVL.

This clonotype has a count of ten or more. V usage is TRBV29-1 and J usage is TRBJ1-1; D is ambiguous. With 3 bases removed from V and 7 bases from J, the gap between germline ends came to 6 bases. The CDR3 is 10 residues long. Germline V gene data show CDR1 as SQVTM and CDR2 as ANQGSEA. The CDR3 loop reads CSVEVNEAFF. The CDR3 DNA follows: TGCAGCGTTGAGGTAAATGAAGCTTTCTTT. Together with reference TRBV29-1 and TRBJ1-1, the CDR3 gives the full variable domain: SAVISQKPSRDICQRGTSLTIQCQVDSQVTMMFWYRQQPGQSLTLIATANQGSEATYESGFVIDKFPISRPNLTFSTLTVSNMSPEDSSIYLCSVEVNEAFFGQGTRLTVV.

This sequence joins TRBV20-1 and TRBJ2-5; the D gene is possibly TRBD2 (6 bases). CDR1 and CDR2 (germline): DFQATT, SNEGSKA (reference sequence). Deletions cut 7 bases from V and 4 bases from J, with 19 bases between. The CDR3 is 14 amino acids. This CDR3 reads CSVKYGSGTETQYF. The CDR3 DNA sequence: TGCAGTGTAAAGTACGGGAGCGGCACAGAGACCCAGTACTTC.

In this sample, this clonotype is medium-sized (0.01 to 0.1%). The V gene is TRBV21-1, the J gene TRBJ1-2; TRBD1 is the table's D call, not checked against the DNA. TRBV21-1 has pseudogene status. This CDR3 region has 16 residues. The CDR3 bases are TGTGCCAGCAGCAAAGGGGTAGGGGGAAAGGACTATGGCTACACCTTC. Translated: CASSKGVGGKDYGYTF.

At least ten counts were recorded for this clonotype. The V and J genes are TRBV6-4 and TRBJ2-2, with unresolved D. This CDR3 has 13 amino acids. Per the germline V gene, CDR1 is MRHNA and CDR2 is SNTAGT. V was pared by 2 bases and J by 3 bases, with 4 bases between. CDR3 amino acids: CASSDRDTGELFF. CDR3 nucleotide sequence: TGTGCCAGCAGTGACAGGGACACCGGGGAGCTGTTTTTT.

This clonotype has a count of ten or more. CDR3 DNA: TGCAGTGCCAATGATGGACTAGCGGGGGGTTACGAGCAGTACTTC. Its translation is CSANDGLAGGYEQYF. The V gene is TRBV20-1, the J gene TRBJ2-7, with 14 bases identical to TRBD2. There are 15 residues in the CDR3. CDR1 is DFQATT and CDR2 is SNEGSKA in the germline V gene (reference sequence). The V segment lost 6 bases and the J segment 4 bases; nucleotides outside the gene matches: 8.

This clonotype was found many times. The chain joins TRBV15 to TRBJ2-1; 12 positions agree with TRBD2. J was trimmed by 8 bases and V by 3 bases; bases with no gene match: 5. Germline loops: CDR1 LNHNV, CDR2 YYDKDF (reference sequence). This CDR3 is built from 15 residues. CDR3 region: CATSSLAGGQDEQFF. The CDR3 DNA reads as TGTGCCACCAGCAGTCTAGCGGGGGGGCAGGATGAGCAGTTCTTC.

This clonotype showed up many times. A read error may produce the germline difference seen at one junction end. The chain recombines TRBV7-7 with TRBJ2-1; TRBD2 aligns across 11 bases. The CDR3 length is 15 residues. Germline assignment: CDR1 SSHAT and CDR2 FNYEAQ (reference sequence). This CDR3 is CASSSGLAAYNEQFF. The CDR3, as DNA: TGTGCTAGCAGCTCGGGACTAGCGGCCTACAATGAGCAGTTCTTC.

This clonotype was seen more than once but under ten times. V is TRBV24-1 and J is TRBJ1-5; 7 bases align to TRBD1. This CDR3 has 14 amino acids. The junction had 0 bases not matched to a gene; V was cut back by 4 bases and J by 1 base. Germline assignment: CDR1 KGHDR and CDR2 SFDVKD. CDR3 in amino acids: CATSEQGSNQPQHF. The CDR3 DNA follows: TGTGCCACCAGTGAACAGGGGAGCAATCAGCCCCAGCATTTT.

This clonotype was seen many times. The V call is TRBV12-3 or TRBV12-4, the J call TRBJ2-2; D is possibly TRBD1 (5 bases). The CDR3 has 15 residues. V was shortened by 3 bases and J by 1 base, with 9 bases between the two germline ends. DNA of the CDR3: TGTGCCAGCAGTTTTTTAGGGGTGAACACCGGGGAGCTGTTTTTT. Its protein product is CASSFLGVNTGELFF.

In its sample, this clonotype is medium-sized. The chain uses TRBV5-6 and TRBJ2-7; D gene uncertain. This CDR3 spans 11 amino acids. V was trimmed by 3 bases and J by 3 bases, leaving 4 bases between them. The germline V gene encodes CDR1 SGHDT and CDR2 YYEEEE. Here the CDR3 DNA reads TGTGCCAGCAGCTCGGGCTACGAGCAGTACTTC. It is translated as CASSSGYEQYF.

The sample holds a few counts of this clonotype. The chain recombines TRBV27 with TRBJ1-1, with D unclear. V was trimmed by 1 base and J by 4 bases, leaving 19 bases between them. From germline, CDR1 is MNHEY and CDR2 SMNVEV (reference sequence). The CDR3 spans 17 residues. This CDR3 is CASSLFAINEGGTEAFF. The CDR3 DNA reads as TGTGCCAGCAGTTTATTCGCCATCAACGAGGGTGGCACTGAAGCTTTCTTT.

This clonotype was counted many times. The J gene is TRBJ1-1, the V gene TRBV12-3 or TRBV12-4; D is uncertain. Trimming left V 5 bases short and J 0 bases short, with 10 bases between. This CDR3 contains 14 residues. The CDR3 loop is CASSPTPMNTEAFF. In nucleotides, the CDR3 is TGTGCCAGCAGTCCCACCCCAATGAACACTGAAGCTTTCTTT.

This clonotype was detected many times. The V gene is TRBV7-9, the J gene TRBJ2-1; D remains ambiguous. Germline assignment: CDR1 SEHNR and CDR2 FQNEAQ (reference sequence). Trimming removed 5 bases from V and 4 bases from J, with 12 bases in between. The CDR3 contains 14 residues. Here the CDR3 reads CASSPNIVYNEQFF. As DNA, the CDR3 is TGTGCCAGCAGCCCAAATATAGTGTACAATGAGCAGTTCTTC.